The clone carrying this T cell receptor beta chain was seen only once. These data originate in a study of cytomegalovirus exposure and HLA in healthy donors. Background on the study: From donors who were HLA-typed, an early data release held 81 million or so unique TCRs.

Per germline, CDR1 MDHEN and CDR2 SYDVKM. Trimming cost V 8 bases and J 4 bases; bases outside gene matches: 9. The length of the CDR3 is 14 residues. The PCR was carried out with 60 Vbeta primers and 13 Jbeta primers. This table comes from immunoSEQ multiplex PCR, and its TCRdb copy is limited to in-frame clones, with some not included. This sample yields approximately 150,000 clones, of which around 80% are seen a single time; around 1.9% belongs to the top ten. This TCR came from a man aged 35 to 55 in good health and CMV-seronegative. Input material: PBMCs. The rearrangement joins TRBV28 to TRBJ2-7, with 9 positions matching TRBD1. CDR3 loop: CASGKTGGGYEQYF. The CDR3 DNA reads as TGTGCCAGCGGAAAGACAGGGGGTGGGTACGAGCAGTACTTC.